A selection of T cell receptor beta chains follows, all from one sample in a study of T cells after yellow fever vaccination. TCRdb fed the 5' RACE reads into MiXCR, producing one record per CDR3 protein. In the table there are more than 90,000 distinct CDR3 sequences, 7.2% of which are singletons. The starting material was CD4+ T cells sorted from PBMCs, obtained roughly 47 days after the first yellow fever vaccination. The receptors derive from a man aged 18-30 years who received the YFV17D yellow fever vaccine. CDR3s include the opening cysteine and the closing phenylalanine or tryptophan. D genes are given only for firm matches. Clone size appears in some rows only: once, few, many, or a class for an expanded clone.

J,V,size,D,DNA,CDR3
TRBJ1-6,TRBV9,many,TRBD1,TGTGCCAGCAGCCCCGGGACAGGCTATAATTCACCCCTCCACTTT,CASSPGTGYNSPLHF
TRBJ2-3,TRBV30,many,TRBD1,TGTGCCTGGGGGGACAGGGGGTCAGATACGCAGTATTTT,CAWGDRGSDTQYF
TRBJ2-5,TRBV5-1,many,NA,TGCGCCAGCAGCTTGGCGGGACATCTTCAAGAGACCCAGTACTTC,CASSLAGHLQETQYF
TRBJ2-5,TRBV20-1,NA,TRBD2,TGCAGTGCTAGAATCTCTAGCGGGGGTGAGACCCAGTACTTC,CSARISSGGETQYF
TRBJ1-1,TRBV6-2/TRBV6-3,many,NA,TGTGCCAGCAGCCATGCCTTGTTCAGAGGTGAAGCTTTCTTT,CASSHALFRGEAFF
TRBJ1-2,TRBV27,many,TRBD1,TGTGCCAGCAGAAACAGGGGATTAGGTGGCTACACCTTC,CASRNRGLGGYTF
TRBJ2-1,TRBV29-1,many,TRBD2,TGCAGCGTTTACCTGGGGTTAGCGGGGCGGCTTCGATACAATGAGCAGTTCTTC,CSVYLGLAGRLRYNEQFF
TRBJ2-3,TRBV5-1,many,TRBD2,TGCGCCAGCAGTCCGGGCGCTAGCGGGGGCACAGATACGCAGTATTTT,CASSPGASGGTDTQYF
TRBJ1-2,TRBV4-3,many,NA,TGCGCCAGCAGCTTCCGCCGGGAGGATGGCTACACCTTC,CASSFRREDGYTF
TRBJ2-3,TRBV20-1,NA,NA,TGCAGTGCTAGCCCCGGGACGTACCGCACAGATACGCAGTATTTT,CSASPGTYRTDTQYF
TRBJ2-5,TRBV20-1,many,TRBD2,TGCAGTGCTAGAGATCGGGTAGCGGGCACTCCCGTGGCCCAGTACTTC,CSARDRVAGTPVAQYF
TRBJ2-1,TRBV5-1,many,TRBD2,TGCGCCAGCAGCTTGGCGGGGGGGATCCTATACAATGAGCAGTTCTTC,CASSLAGGILYNEQFF
TRBJ2-1,TRBV15,many,NA,TGTGCCACCAGCAGAGATGGACAAACCTACAATGAGCAGTTCTTC,CATSRDGQTYNEQFF
TRBJ2-7,TRBV20-1,many,NA,TGCAGTTCCACGGACGCGAGGAGCTCCTACGAGCAGTACTTC,CSSTDARSSYEQYF
TRBJ1-1,TRBV13,many,NA,TGTGCCAGCAGCTTGGGGGATGCTTTCTTT,CASSLGDAFF
TRBJ2-3,TRBV7-2,many,TRBD1,TGTGCCAGCAGCTTCTACCGGGACAGGGTAGCAGATACGCAGTATTTT,CASSFYRDRVADTQYF
TRBJ2-3,TRBV5-4,many,NA,TGTGCCAGCAGCTTGAGGGGGGCCACAGATACGCAGTATTTT,CASSLRGATDTQYF
TRBJ1-2,TRBV4-1,many,NA,TGCGCCAGCAGCCCCGCAGCCCTGGACTATGGCTACACCTTC,CASSPAALDYGYTF
TRBJ2-5,TRBV13,few,NA,TGTGCCAGCAGCTTGCGCCGAAGGGAGACCCAGTACTTC,CASSLRRRETQYF
TRBJ1-4,TRBV12-3/TRBV12-4,few,NA,TGTGCCAGCAGTCTAAGATTTACAGGCGGGGGAAAACTGTTTTTT,CASSLRFTGGGKLFF
TRBJ1-1,TRBV6-5,many,TRBD1,TGTGCCAGCAGCCAGGGACAGGGGAACACTGAAGCTTTCTTT,CASSQGQGNTEAFF
TRBJ2-7,TRBV7-2,many,NA,TGTGCCAGCAGCTTAGCGGCGCAGGGGAAGATCTACGAGCAGTACTTC,CASSLAAQGKIYEQYF
TRBJ2-2,TRBV5-1,many,NA,TGCGCCAGCAGCTCGGGGGCCTCTAGCGACACCGGGGAGCTGTTTTTT,CASSSGASSDTGELFF
TRBJ2-1,TRBV5-1,many,NA,TGCGCCAGCAGCCCCCGGGCTCAGCTGGGGAATGAGCAGTTCTTC,CASSPRAQLGNEQFF
TRBJ2-6,TRBV5-1,many,NA,TGCGCCAGCAGCTTGGGCGAGGACGTCCTGACTTTC,CASSLGEDVLTF
TRBJ2-5,TRBV18,few,NA,TGTGCCAGCTCACCAGAGACCCAGTACTTC,CASSPETQYF
TRBJ1-1,TRBV7-2,many,TRBD1,TGTGCCAGCAGCCGAGTCCCGGGACAGGGTACGAACACTGAAGCTTTCTTT,CASSRVPGQGTNTEAFF
TRBJ1-5,TRBV5-5,many,TRBD1,TGTGCCAGCAGCTTCGACAGGGTCAATCAGCCCCAGCATTTT,CASSFDRVNQPQHF
TRBJ1-6,TRBV20-1,NA,NA,TGCAGTGCTAGAGATCCAGGGTCTTATAATTCACCCCTCCACTTT,CSARDPGSYNSPLHF
TRBJ2-3,TRBV4-3,many,TRBD2,TGCGCCAGCAGCCAGCGTTTAGCGGGCTTCACAGATACGCAGTATTTT,CASSQRLAGFTDTQYF
TRBJ1-4,TRBV25-1,many,NA,TGTGCCAGCAGTGAGAACAGGGAAAAACTGTTTTTT,CASSENREKLFF
TRBJ2-5,TRBV7-2,NA,NA,TGTGCCAGCAGTCGGGGTTGGGGGTTAGAGACCCAGTACTTC,CASSRGWGLETQYF
TRBJ2-7,TRBV7-2,many,TRBD2,TGTGCCAGCAGCTTCCTAGCGGGCTACGAGCAGTACTTC,CASSFLAGYEQYF
TRBJ1-6,TRBV4-3,few,NA,TGCGCCAGCAGCCAAGTTCGTGGGCTGCCGAATTCACCCCTCCACTTT,CASSQVRGLPNSPLHF
TRBJ2-1,TRBV7-9,many,NA,TGTGCCAGCAGGGCCTACGGGGATCCCTCCTACAATGAGCAGTTCTTC,CASRAYGDPSYNEQFF
TRBJ2-3,TRBV7-3,many,NA,TGTGCCAGCAGCTCCACCCACGGGGGGCCGAGCACAGATACGCAGTATTTT,CASSSTHGGPSTDTQYF
TRBJ2-2,TRBV12-3/TRBV12-4,many,NA,TGTGCCAGCAGCTTTTTTTCCGGGTCATTTACCGGGGAGCTGTTTTTT,CASSFFSGSFTGELFF